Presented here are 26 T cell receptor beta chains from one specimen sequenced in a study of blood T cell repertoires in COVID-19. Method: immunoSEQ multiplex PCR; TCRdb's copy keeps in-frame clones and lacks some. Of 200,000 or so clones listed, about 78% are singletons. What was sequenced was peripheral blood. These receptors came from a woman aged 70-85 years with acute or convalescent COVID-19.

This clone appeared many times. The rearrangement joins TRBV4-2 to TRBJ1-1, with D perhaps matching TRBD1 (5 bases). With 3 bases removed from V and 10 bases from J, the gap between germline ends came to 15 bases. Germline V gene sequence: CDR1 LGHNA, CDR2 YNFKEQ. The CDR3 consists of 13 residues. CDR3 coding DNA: TGTGCCAGCAGCCACGGGACTCGGGGTGGAGCTTTCTTT. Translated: CASSHGTRGGAFF.

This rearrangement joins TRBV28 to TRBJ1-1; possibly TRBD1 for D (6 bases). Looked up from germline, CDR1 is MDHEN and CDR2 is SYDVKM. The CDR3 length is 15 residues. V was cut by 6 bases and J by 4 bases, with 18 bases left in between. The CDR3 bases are TGTGCCAGCAGGGACAACAGGGTGTGGAGCACTGAAGCTTTCTTT. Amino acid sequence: CASRDNRVWSTEAFF.

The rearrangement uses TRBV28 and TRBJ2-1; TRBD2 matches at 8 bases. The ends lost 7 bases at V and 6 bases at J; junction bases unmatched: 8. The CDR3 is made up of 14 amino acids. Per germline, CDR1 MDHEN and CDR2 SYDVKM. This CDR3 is CASTLGLVSNEQFF. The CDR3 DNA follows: TGTGCCAGCACCTTGGGACTAGTAAGCAATGAGCAGTTCTTC.

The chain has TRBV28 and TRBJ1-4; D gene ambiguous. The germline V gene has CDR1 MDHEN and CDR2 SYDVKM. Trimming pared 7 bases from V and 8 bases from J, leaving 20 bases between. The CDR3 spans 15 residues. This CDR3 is CASIKGGERGEKLFF. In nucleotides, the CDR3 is TGTGCCAGCATCAAAGGTGGGGAGCGAGGAGAAAAACTGTTTTTT. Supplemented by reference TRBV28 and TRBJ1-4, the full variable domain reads DVKVTQSSRYLVKRTGEKVFLECVQDMDHENMFWYRQDPGLGLRLIYFSYDVKMKEKGDIPEGYSVSREKKERFSLILESASTNQTSMYLCASIKGGERGEKLFFGSGTQLSVL.

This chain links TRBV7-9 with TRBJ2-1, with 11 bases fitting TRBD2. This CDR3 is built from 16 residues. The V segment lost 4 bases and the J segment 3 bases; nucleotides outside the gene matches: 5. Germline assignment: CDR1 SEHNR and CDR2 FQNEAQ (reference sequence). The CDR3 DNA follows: TGTGCCAGCAGCTCCAAACTAGCGGGAGTCTACAATGAGCAGTTCTTC. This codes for CASSSKLAGVYNEQFF.

This chain's CDR3 is CATGQALNEKLFF. CDR3 nucleotides: TGTGCCACGGGACAGGCACTTAATGAAAAACTGTTTTTT. This chain connects TRBV2 to TRBJ1-4, with 8 bases matching TRBD1. The V and J ends lost 10 bases and 4 bases, in that order; junction bases with no gene match: 5. The germline V gene has CDR1 SNHLY and CDR2 FYNNEI. The CDR3 is made up of 13 amino acids.

This CDR3 is CAISGTEGAKDGYTF. The DNA of the CDR3 is TGTGCCATCAGTGGAACAGAAGGGGCAAAGGATGGCTACACCTTC. This sequence joins TRBV10-3 and TRBJ1-2; D may be TRBD1 (5 bases). The CDR3 totals 15 residues. Germline values: CDR1 ENHRY, CDR2 SYGVKD. The V gene lost 4 bases and the J gene lost 6 bases, with 18 bases spanning the gap.

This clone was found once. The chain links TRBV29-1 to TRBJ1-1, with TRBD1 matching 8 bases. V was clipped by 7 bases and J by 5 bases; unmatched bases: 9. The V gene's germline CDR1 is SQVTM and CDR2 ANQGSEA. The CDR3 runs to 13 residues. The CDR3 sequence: CSGNGQGVTEAFF. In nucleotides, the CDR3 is TGCAGCGGGAATGGACAGGGAGTAACTGAAGCTTTCTTT.

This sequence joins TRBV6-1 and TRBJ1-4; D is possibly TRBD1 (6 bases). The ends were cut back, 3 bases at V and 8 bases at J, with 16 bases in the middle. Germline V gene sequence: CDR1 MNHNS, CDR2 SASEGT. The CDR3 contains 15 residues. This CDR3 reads CASSDLQGRGEKLFF. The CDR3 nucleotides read TGTGCCAGCAGTGACCTACAGGGAAGAGGGGAAAAACTGTTTTTT.

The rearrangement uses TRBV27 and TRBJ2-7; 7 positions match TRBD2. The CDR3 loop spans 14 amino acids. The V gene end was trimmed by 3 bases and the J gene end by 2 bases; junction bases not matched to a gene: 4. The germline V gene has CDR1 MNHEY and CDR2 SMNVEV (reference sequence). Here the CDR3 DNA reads TGTGCCAGCAGTTTTGAGGGACTAACCTACGAGCAGTACTTC. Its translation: CASSFEGLTYEQYF.

The CDR3 sequence: CASSRFYEQYF. The CDR3 nucleotides are TGTGCCAGCAGCCGTTTCTACGAGCAGTACTTC. V and J are TRBV7-9 and TRBJ2-7; D ambiguous. Germline loops: CDR1 SEHNR, CDR2 FQNEAQ (reference sequence). The CDR3 covers 11 residues. The V end was cut by 5 bases, the J end by 3 bases, with 5 bases between.

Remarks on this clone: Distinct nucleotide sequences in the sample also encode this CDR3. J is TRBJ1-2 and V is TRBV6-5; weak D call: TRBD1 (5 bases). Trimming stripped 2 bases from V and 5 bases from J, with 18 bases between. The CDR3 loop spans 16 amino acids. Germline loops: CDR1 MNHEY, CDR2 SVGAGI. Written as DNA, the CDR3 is TGTGCCAGCAGTTACGCCCGGACGGGGGGGGGTTATGGCTACACCTTC. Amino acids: CASSYARTGGGYGYTF.

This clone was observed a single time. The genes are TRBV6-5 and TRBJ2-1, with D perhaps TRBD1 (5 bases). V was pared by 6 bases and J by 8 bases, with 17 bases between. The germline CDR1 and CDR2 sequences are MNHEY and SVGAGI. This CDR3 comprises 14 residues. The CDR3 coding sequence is TGTGCCAGCAGCAAAGGGGTGGGTCGGGATGAGCAGTTCTTC. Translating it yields CASSKGVGRDEQFF.

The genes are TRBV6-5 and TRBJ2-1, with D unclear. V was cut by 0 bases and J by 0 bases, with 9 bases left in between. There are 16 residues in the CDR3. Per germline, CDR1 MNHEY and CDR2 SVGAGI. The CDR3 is CASSYSEARSYNEQFF. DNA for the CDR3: TGTGCCAGCAGTTACTCCGAGGCCCGCTCCTACAATGAGCAGTTCTTC.

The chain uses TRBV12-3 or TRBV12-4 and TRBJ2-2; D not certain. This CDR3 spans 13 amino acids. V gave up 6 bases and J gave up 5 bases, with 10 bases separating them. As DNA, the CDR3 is TGTGCCAGCAGCCTTTGGCGGACCGGGGAGCTGTTTTTT. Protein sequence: CASSLWRTGELFF.

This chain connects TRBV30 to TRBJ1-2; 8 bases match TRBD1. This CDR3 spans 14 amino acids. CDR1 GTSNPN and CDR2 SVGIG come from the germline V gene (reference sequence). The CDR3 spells CLVRDRHRVYGYTF. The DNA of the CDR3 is TGTCTAGTCCGGGACAGGCACCGGGTCTATGGCTACACCTTC.

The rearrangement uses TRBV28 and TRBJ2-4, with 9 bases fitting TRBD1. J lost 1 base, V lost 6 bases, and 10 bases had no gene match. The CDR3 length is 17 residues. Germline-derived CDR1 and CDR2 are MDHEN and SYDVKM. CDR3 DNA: TGTGCCAGCAGACCGATTCACAGGGGGCTGGCCAAAAACATTCAGTACTTC. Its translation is CASRPIHRGLAKNIQYF.

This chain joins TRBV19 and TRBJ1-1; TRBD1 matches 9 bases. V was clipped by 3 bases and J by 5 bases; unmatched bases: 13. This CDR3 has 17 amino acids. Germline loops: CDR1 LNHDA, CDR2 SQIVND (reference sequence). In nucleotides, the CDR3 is TGTGCCAGTAGTATGCGGCAAGAGGGACAGGGATTTACTGAAGCTTTCTTT. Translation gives CASSMRQEGQGFTEAFF.

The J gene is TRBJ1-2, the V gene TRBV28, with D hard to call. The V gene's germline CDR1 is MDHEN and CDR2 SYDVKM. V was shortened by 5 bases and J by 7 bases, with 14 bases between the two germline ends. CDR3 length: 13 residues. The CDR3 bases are TGTGCCAGCAGTAAAGCCCCCATGCGTGGCTACACCTTC. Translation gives CASSKAPMRGYTF.

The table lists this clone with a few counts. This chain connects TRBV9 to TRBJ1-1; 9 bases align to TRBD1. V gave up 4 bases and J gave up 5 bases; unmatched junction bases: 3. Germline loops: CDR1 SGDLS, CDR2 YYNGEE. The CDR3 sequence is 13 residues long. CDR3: CASSQTGGTEAFF. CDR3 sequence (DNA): TGTGCCAGCAGCCAGACAGGGGGTACTGAAGCTTTCTTT.

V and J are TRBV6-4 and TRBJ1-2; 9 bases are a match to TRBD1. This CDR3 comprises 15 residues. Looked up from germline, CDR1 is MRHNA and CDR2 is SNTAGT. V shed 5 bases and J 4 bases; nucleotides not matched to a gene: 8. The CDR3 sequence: CASSPGTGMTYGYTF. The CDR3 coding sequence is TGTGCCAGCAGTCCCGGGACAGGGATGACCTATGGCTACACCTTC.

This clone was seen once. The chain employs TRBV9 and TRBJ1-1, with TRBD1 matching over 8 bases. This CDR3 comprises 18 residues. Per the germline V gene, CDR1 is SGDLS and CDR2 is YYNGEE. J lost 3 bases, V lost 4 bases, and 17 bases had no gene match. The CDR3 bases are TGTGCCAGCAGCACACGCGGCGCGACAGGGGAAAGCGACACTGAAGCTTTCTTT. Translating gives CASSTRGATGESDTEAFF.

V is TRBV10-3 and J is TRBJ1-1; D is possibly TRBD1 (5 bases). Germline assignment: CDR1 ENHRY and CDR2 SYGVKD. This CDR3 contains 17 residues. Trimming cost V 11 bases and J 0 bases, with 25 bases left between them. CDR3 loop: CASKGPGLRPMNTEAFF. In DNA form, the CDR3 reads TGTGCCTCCAAAGGGCCAGGGTTAAGGCCGATGAACACTGAAGCTTTCTTT.

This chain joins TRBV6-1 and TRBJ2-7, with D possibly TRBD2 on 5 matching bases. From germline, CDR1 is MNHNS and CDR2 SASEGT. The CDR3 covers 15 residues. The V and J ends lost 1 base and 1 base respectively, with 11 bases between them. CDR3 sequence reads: CASSEVGSASYEQYF. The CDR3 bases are TGTGCCAGCAGTGAAGTGGGTAGCGCGTCCTACGAGCAGTACTTC.

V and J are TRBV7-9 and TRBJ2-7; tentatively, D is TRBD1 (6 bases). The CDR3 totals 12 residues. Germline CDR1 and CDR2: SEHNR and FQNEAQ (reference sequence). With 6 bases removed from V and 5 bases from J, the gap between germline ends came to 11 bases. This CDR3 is CASSQDSHEQYF. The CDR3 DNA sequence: TGTGCCAGCAGTCAGGACAGTCACGAGCAGTACTTC.

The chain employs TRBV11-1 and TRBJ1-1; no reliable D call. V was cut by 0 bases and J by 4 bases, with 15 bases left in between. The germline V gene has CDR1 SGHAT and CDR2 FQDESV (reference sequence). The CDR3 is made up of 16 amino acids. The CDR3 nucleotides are TGTGCCAGCAGCTTAGCGTTGTCCGCAAGGAGCACTGAAGCTTTCTTT. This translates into CASSLALSARSTEAFF.